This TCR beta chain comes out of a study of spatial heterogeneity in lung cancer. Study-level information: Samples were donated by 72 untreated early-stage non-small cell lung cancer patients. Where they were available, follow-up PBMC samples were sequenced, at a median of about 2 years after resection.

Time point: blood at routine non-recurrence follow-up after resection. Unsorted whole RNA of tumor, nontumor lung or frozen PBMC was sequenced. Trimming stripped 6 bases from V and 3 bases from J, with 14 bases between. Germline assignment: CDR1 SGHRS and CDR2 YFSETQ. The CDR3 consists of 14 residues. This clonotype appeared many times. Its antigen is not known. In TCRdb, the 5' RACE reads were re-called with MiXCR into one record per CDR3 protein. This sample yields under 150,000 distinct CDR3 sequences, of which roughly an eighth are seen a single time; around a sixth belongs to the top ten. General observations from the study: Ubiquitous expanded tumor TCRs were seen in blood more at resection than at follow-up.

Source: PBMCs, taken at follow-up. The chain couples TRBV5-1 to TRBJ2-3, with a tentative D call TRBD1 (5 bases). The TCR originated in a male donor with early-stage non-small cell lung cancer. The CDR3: CASKGVVPTDTQYF. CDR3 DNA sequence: TGCGCCAGCAAAGGGGTAGTACCAACAGATACGCAGTATTTT.